A selection of T cell receptor beta chains follows, all from one sample in a study of blood T cell repertoires in COVID-19. Measured with immunoSEQ multiplex PCR; TCRdb has only the in-frame clones, and not every one. In the table there are 350,000 to 550,000 clones, 75% to 90% of which are singletons. Sequencing used peripheral blood. The receptors originated from a woman aged 25 to 39 with acute or convalescent COVID-19. Both conserved end residues are part of each CDR3. D genes are given only for firm matches. Not all rows give a size; the values are once, few, many and, for expanded clones, a class.

V	size	J	D	CDR3	DNA
TRBV29-1	.	TRBJ2-7	.	CSVLDSSYEQYF	TGCAGCGTGTTGGACAGCTCCTACGAGCAGTACTTC
TRBV18	.	TRBJ2-6	.	CASSPLPVSGANVLTF	TGTGCCAGCTCACCATTGCCGGTATCTGGGGCCAACGTCCTGACTTTC
TRBV5-1	.	TRBJ2-7	TRBD1	CASSRESGTGVYEQYF	TGCGCCAGCAGCCGGGAGTCCGGGACAGGGGTCTACGAGCAGTACTTC
TRBV5-1	once	TRBJ1-1	.	CASSSDRYSGAFF	TGCGCCAGCAGCTCTGACAGATATTCTGGGGCTTTCTTT
TRBV5-6	.	TRBJ1-2	TRBD1	CASSFGQGLYGYTF	TGTGCCAGCAGCTTCGGACAGGGATTATATGGCTACACCTTC
TRBV5-4	.	TRBJ2-1	.	CASSAGDARSYNEQFF	TGTGCCAGCAGCGCAGGGGACGCCCGCTCCTACAATGAGCAGTTCTTC
TRBV10-3	.	TRBJ1-2	TRBD1	CAISPGQRLGYGYTF	TGTGCCATCAGTCCGGGACAGAGGTTAGGATATGGCTACACCTTC
TRBV7-9	.	TRBJ2-3	TRBD1	CASSPEDRVTDTQYF	TGTGCCAGCAGCCCAGAAGACAGGGTAACAGATACGCAGTATTTT
TRBV2	.	TRBJ2-7	.	CASSGGGQPYLEQYF	TGTGCCAGCAGTGGGGGGGGCCAGCCGTATCTCGAGCAGTACTTC
TRBV18	.	TRBJ2-5	TRBD1	CASSPRRQGQETQYF	TGTGCCAGCTCGCCTCGTAGACAGGGGCAAGAGACCCAGTACTTC
TRBV18	.	TRBJ2-7	.	CASSFTYEQYF	TGTGCCAGCTCATTTACCTACGAGCAGTACTTC
TRBV15	.	TRBJ1-1	.	CATSRSSLGGAEAFF	TGTGCCACCAGCAGAAGCTCTCTGGGCGGGGCTGAAGCTTTCTTT
TRBV11-2	once	TRBJ1-5	.	CASSLVRGLSNQPQHF	TGTGCCAGCAGCTTAGTACGGGGATTGAGCAATCAGCCCCAGCATTTT
TRBV12-3/TRBV12-4	.	TRBJ2-3	.	CASSLDRGDTQYF	TGTGCCAGCAGTTTAGATAGGGGCGATACGCAGTATTTT
TRBV19	.	TRBJ1-5	TRBD1	CASSMTGDRNQPQHF	TGTGCCAGTAGTATGACAGGGGACAGGAATCAGCCCCAGCATTTT
TRBV20-1	once	TRBJ2-1	.	CSARVRNEQFF	TGCAGTGCTAGAGTGCGGAATGAGCAGTTCTTC
TRBV7-2	.	TRBJ2-3	.	CASSFPGVVGVPADTQYF	TGTGCCAGCAGCTTTCCCGGGGTGGTTGGGGTTCCGGCAGATACGCAGTATTTT
TRBV28	.	TRBJ1-6	.	CASSLPGNDSPLHF	TGTGCCAGCAGTTTGCCGGGGAACGACTCACCCCTCCACTTT
TRBV9	.	TRBJ2-7	.	CASSVGRAGEQYF	TGTGCCAGCAGCGTAGGCAGGGCAGGCGAGCAGTACTTC
TRBV6-5	.	TRBJ2-2	.	CASSEGWGTGELFF	TGTGCCAGCAGCGAGGGATGGGGCACCGGGGAGCTGTTTTTT
TRBV6-1	once	TRBJ1-2	TRBD1	CASSDRGHGYTF	TGTGCCAGCAGTGACAGGGGGCACGGCTACACCTTC
TRBV5-1	.	TRBJ2-7	TRBD2	CASSLTAGDEQYF	TGCGCCAGCAGCTTGACCGCGGGGGACGAGCAGTACTTC
TRBV9	.	TRBJ2-4	.	CASSVGPGNIQYF	TGTGCCAGCAGCGTAGGCCCCGGAAACATTCAGTACTTC
TRBV7-3	.	TRBJ1-6	.	CASSLMGSGSPLHF	TGTGCCAGCAGCTTAATGGGGTCGGGGTCACCCCTCCACTTT
TRBV12-5	.	TRBJ1-3	.	CASGLAPSVSGNTIYF	TGTGCTAGTGGTTTGGCCCCGAGCGTCTCTGGAAACACCATATATTTT
TRBV13	.	TRBJ1-1	.	CASRIQGNTEAFF	TGTGCCAGCAGGATACAGGGGAACACTGAAGCTTTCTTT
TRBV19	.	TRBJ1-5	.	CASSPTVNQPQHF	TGTGCCAGTAGCCCGACAGTCAATCAGCCCCAGCATTTT
TRBV5-6	.	TRBJ1-2	.	CASSLGVAADYGYTF	TGTGCCAGCAGCTTGGGGGTTGCGGCGGACTATGGCTACACCTTC
TRBV3-1/TRBV3-2	.	TRBJ2-5	.	CASSQDSRGGETQYF	TGTGCCAGCAGCCAAGATAGCAGGGGTGGGGAGACCCAGTACTTC
TRBV28	.	TRBJ2-7	TRBD2	CASTPHGRGEQYF	TGTGCCAGCACCCCTCACGGGCGGGGGGAGCAGTACTTC
TRBV5-4	.	TRBJ2-3	TRBD2	CASSLVAGANTDTQYF	TGTGCCAGCAGCTTGGTAGCGGGGGCTAACACAGATACGCAGTATTTT
TRBV27	few	TRBJ2-1	TRBD1	CASSLYRQGRSYNEQFF	TGTGCCAGCAGTTTATACAGACAGGGTCGCTCCTACAATGAGCAGTTCTTC
TRBV6-5	.	TRBJ1-6	TRBD1	CASSYQSGQYNSPLHF	TGTGCCAGCAGTTACCAGTCGGGACAGTATAATTCACCCCTCCACTTT
TRBV7-3	.	TRBJ1-1	TRBD1	CASSPRTGGEAFF	TGTGCCAGCAGCCCAAGGACAGGGGGAGAAGCTTTCTTT
TRBV28	.	TRBJ2-1	.	CASSLSWDLGGNEQFF	TGTGCCAGCAGTTTATCATGGGACCTGGGGGGCAATGAGCAGTTCTTC
TRBV5-1	.	TRBJ2-1	TRBD1	CASSLVGTGGEQFF	TGCGCCAGCAGCTTGGTTGGGACAGGGGGTGAGCAGTTCTTC
TRBV13	.	TRBJ2-5	.	CASSIRLVQETQYF	TGTGCCAGCAGCATCCGACTAGTTCAAGAGACCCAGTACTTC
TRBV4-2	.	TRBJ1-4	.	CASSQDRFEGGKSNEKLFF	TGTGCCAGCAGCCAAGATCGTTTCGAGGGCGGAAAATCTAATGAAAAACTGTTTTTT
TRBV7-9	.	TRBJ1-1	.	CASSFEEGTEAFF	TGTGCCAGCAGCTTTGAGGAGGGGACTGAAGCTTTCTTT
TRBV11-2	.	TRBJ2-3	.	CASSLGGLLTDTQYF	TGTGCCAGCAGCTTAGGGGGGCTTCTGACAGATACGCAGTATTTT
TRBV20-1	.	TRBJ1-5	.	CSASMGGSGQPQHF	TGCAGTGCTAGTATGGGGGGAAGTGGGCAGCCCCAGCATTTT
TRBV5-1	.	TRBJ2-1	.	CASSFEPGEINEQFF	TGCGCCAGCAGCTTTGAACCAGGGGAGATTAATGAGCAGTTCTTC
TRBV10-1	.	TRBJ1-2	.	CASRGGDGYTF	TGCGCCAGCAGGGGGGGGGATGGCTACACCTTC
TRBV4-1	.	TRBJ2-2	.	CASSQESAAATGELFF	TGCGCCAGCAGCCAAGAATCAGCGGCCGCCACCGGGGAGCTGTTTTTT
TRBV9	.	TRBJ2-3	.	CASSEQVSTDTQYF	TGTGCCAGCAGTGAGCAGGTCTCCACAGATACGCAGTATTTT
TRBV18	.	TRBJ2-1	.	CASSPFSSSYNEQFF	TGTGCCAGCTCACCCTTTTCGAGCTCCTACAATGAGCAGTTCTTC
TRBV5-1	.	TRBJ2-7	TRBD1	CASSSRTGGSHEQYF	TGCGCCAGCAGCTCCCGGACAGGGGGCTCCCACGAGCAGTACTTC